The sequence of this T cell receptor (beta chain) was determined in a study of CXCR3-negative and CXCR3-positive naive CD8 T cells. Of note for this clonotype: Its antigen is not identified.

Study-level points and caveats: Naive cells with CXCR3 showed TRB CDR3s that were more hydrophobic than those in CXCR3-negative naive cells.

The CDR3 totals 15 residues. Germline loops: CDR1 SQVTM, CDR2 ANQGSEA. CD45RO-CCR7+CD27+CD95- marked naive CD8+ T cells. UMI-labeled TRB cDNA libraries were prepared by 5' RACE. Reanalyzing the 5' RACE reads, TCRdb keeps one entry per CDR3 protein, without DNA. Recorded here are tens of thousands of distinct CDR3 sequences; the top ten clones represent 1.1%. The chain recombines TRBV29-1 with TRBJ2-1. Sequencing used naive CXCR3- CD8+ T cells from blood. This sample's subset: CD45RO-CCR7+CD27+CD95- naive CD8+ T cells lacking CXCR3 (TNR3-). The source is a human donor in good health. Some clones in this sample may be carry-over from other donors' samples. This CDR3 is CSVELVGYAANEQFF.